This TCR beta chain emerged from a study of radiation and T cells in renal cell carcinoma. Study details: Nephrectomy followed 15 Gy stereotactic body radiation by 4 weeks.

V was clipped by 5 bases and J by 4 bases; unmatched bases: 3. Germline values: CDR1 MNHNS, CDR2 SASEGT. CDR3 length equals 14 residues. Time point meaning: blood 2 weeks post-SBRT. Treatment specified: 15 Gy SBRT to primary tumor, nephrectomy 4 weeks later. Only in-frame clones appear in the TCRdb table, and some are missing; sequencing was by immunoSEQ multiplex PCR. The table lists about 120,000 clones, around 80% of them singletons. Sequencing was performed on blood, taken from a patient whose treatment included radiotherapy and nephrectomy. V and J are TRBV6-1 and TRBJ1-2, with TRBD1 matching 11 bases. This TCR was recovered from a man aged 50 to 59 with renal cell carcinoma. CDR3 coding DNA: TGTGCCAGCAGTTCCGGGACAGGGGGCTATGGCTACACCTTC. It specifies CASSSGTGGYGYTF.